This T cell receptor beta chain was sequenced during a study of breast tumors, draining lymph nodes, adjacent tissues. This clonotype was detected a few times. TCRdb reprocessed the multiplex PCR reads with MiXCR, giving one entry per CDR3 protein. The profile shows 60,000 to 70,000 distinct CDR3 sequences, less than 75% of them singletons. The CDR3 has 14 residues. Germline CDR1 and CDR2: SEHNR and FQNEAQ (reference sequence). The ends were cut back, 1 base at V and 2 bases at J, with 8 bases in the middle. This TCR derives from a female donor with breast cancer. Some clones in this sample may be carry-over from other donors' samples. Material: breast tumor tissue. V usage is TRBV7-9 and J usage is TRBJ2-5; either TRBD1 or TRBD2 may supply D (5 bases each). The CDR3 DNA reads as TGTGCCAGCAGCTTAGGTGGGGGACAAGAGACCCAGTACTTC. Its protein product is CASSLGGGQETQYF.